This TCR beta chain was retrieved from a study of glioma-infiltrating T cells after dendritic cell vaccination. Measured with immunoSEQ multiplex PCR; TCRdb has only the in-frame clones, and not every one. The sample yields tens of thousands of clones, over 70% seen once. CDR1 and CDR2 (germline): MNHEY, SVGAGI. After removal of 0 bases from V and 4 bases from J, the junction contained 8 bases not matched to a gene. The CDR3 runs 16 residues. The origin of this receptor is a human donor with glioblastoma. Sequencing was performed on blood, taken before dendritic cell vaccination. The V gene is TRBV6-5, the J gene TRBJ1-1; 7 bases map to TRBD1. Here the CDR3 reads CASSYSTTGLSTEAFF. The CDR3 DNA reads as TGTGCCAGCAGTTACTCTACGACAGGGCTGAGCACTGAAGCTTTCTTT.